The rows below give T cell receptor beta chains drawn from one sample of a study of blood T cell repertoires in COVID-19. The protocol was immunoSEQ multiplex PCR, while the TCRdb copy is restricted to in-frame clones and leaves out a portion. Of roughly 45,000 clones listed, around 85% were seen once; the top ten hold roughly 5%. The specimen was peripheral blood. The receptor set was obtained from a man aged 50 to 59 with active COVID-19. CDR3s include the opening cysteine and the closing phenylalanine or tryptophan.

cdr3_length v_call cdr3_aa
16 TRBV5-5 CASSLGSLGRGETQYF
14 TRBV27 CASRPGTKGHEQYF
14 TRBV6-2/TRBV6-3 CASSYAGGGDTQYF
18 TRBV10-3 CAISAVPRRQGGTDTQYF
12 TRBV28 CASREGGTEAFF
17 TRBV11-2 CASSFGGQTTTNEKLFF
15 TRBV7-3 CASSPTGLPYNEQFF
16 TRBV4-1 CASSQPEAFTYNEQFF
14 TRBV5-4 CASSLLGNTDTQYF
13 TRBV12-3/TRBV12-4 CASRGTGQETQYF